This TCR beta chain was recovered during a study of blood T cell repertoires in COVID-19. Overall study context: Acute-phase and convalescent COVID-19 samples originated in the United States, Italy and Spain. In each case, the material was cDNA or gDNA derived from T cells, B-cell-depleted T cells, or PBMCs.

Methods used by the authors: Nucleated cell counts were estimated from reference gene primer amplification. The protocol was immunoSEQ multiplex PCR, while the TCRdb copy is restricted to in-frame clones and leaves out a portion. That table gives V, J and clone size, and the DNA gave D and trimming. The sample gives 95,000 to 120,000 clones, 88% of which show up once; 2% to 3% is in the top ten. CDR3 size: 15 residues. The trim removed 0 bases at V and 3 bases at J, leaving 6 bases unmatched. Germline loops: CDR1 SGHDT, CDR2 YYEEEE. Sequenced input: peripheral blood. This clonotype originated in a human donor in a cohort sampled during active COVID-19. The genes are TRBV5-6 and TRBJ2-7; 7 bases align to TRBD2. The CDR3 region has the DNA TGTGCCAGCAGCTTGGCCGGGACTATATTCTACGAGCAGTACTTC. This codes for CASSLAGTIFYEQYF.